These 32 T cell receptor beta chains share one sample of origin, sequenced in a study of siplizumab effects on memory and regulatory T cells. Produced via immunoSEQ multiplex PCR; TCRdb's table is partial and in-frame only. This table has about 50,000 clones, 85% to 95% appearing once. What was sequenced was CD8+ T cells sorted from blood. These receptors were collected from a human donor in good health.

The chain combines TRBV7-9 with TRBJ1-4, with D uncertain. The V and J ends lost 5 bases and 4 bases respectively, with 14 bases between them. Germline V gene data show CDR1 as SEHNR and CDR2 as FQNEAQ (reference sequence). CDR3 length: 15 amino acids. The CDR3 DNA sequence: TGTGCCAGCAGCCTCCCCGGGGAGCGTAATGAAAAACTGTTTTTT. This codes for CASSLPGERNEKLFF.

V gene TRBV6-1 combines with J gene TRBJ1-1, with D tentatively TRBD1 (5 bases). The CDR3 length is 13 residues. Germline lookup yields CDR1 MNHNS and CDR2 SASEGT. V dropped 5 bases and J dropped 4 bases, with 11 bases sitting between them. CDR3 DNA: TGTGCCAGCAGTATCTACAGGACCACTGAAGCTTTCTTT. Translation: CASSIYRTTEAFF.

The V call is TRBV6-5, the J call TRBJ2-2; D is unclear. Germline loops: CDR1 MNHEY, CDR2 SVGAGI. CDR3 length: 14 residues. Trimming removed 6 bases from V and 0 bases from J, with 8 bases in between. CDR3 region: CASRGYTNTGELFF. Written as DNA, the CDR3 is TGTGCCAGCAGAGGTTACACGAACACCGGGGAGCTGTTTTTT.

This rearrangement joins TRBV14 to TRBJ2-1; D gene ambiguous. Germline lookup yields CDR1 SGHDN and CDR2 FVKESK. The length of the CDR3 is 13 residues. V was pared by 1 base and J by 4 bases, with 5 bases between. CDR3 sequence (DNA): TGTGCCAGCAGCCAAGTCTTTTACAATGAGCAGTTCTTC. Protein: CASSQVFYNEQFF.

The rearrangement joins TRBV5-4 to TRBJ2-1; 8 positions match TRBD2. Germline CDR1 is SGHNT and CDR2 is YYREEE (reference sequence). The CDR3 length is 11 residues. The junction had 3 bases not matched to a gene; V was cut back by 7 bases and J by 9 bases. This CDR3 is CASGLAPEQFF. CDR3 bases: TGTGCCAGCGGACTAGCTCCTGAGCAGTTCTTC.

The rearrangement links TRBV28 to TRBJ2-6; TRBD1 is a possible D gene (6 bases). V shed 7 bases and J shed 3 bases, with 16 bases lying between them. CDR3 length equals 16 residues. Per the germline V gene, CDR1 is MDHEN and CDR2 is SYDVKM. CDR3 sequence reads: CASIRGIRGGANVLTF. CDR3 bases: TGTGCCAGCATAAGGGGGATTAGGGGTGGGGCCAACGTCCTGACTTTC.

The gene calls are TRBV27 and TRBJ1-3; TRBD1 aligns across 7 bases. Germline loops: CDR1 MNHEY, CDR2 SMNVEV (reference sequence). The CDR3 spans 15 residues. V lost 6 bases and J lost 2; bases outside the gene matches: 7. The CDR3 DNA is TGTGCCAGCAGCCCGAAGGGGGCCCCTGGAAACACCATATATTTT. Its translation: CASSPKGAPGNTIYF.

The J gene is TRBJ2-1, the V gene TRBV9; 10 bases fit TRBD2. The germline V gene encodes CDR1 SGDLS and CDR2 YYNGEE. The CDR3 sequence is 18 residues long. With 4 bases clipped from V and 7 bases from J, the junction kept 17 bases outside the gene matches. Written as DNA, the CDR3 is TGTGCCAGCAGCATCAACGGCATAGCGGGAGGCCCATTTAATGAGCAGTTCTTC. This codes for CASSINGIAGGPFNEQFF. The variable domain in full, with the rest retrieved from reference TRBV9 and TRBJ2-1, is DSGVTQTPKHLITATGQRVTLRCSPRSGDLSVYWYQQSLDQGLQFLIQYYNGEERAKGNILERFSAQQFPDLHSELNLSSLELGDSALYFCASSINGIAGGPFNEQFFGPGTRLTVL.

V gene TRBV5-1 combines with J gene TRBJ2-7; D unresolved. Germline V gene lookup returns CDR1 SGHRS and CDR2 YFSETQ. Between the trimmed V and J ends, which lost 4 bases and 3 bases, there was a span of 14 bases. This CDR3 has 14 residues. CDR3 sequence reads: CASSIRTSNYEQYF. The CDR3 DNA follows: TGCGCCAGCAGCATCCGGACGTCGAACTACGAGCAGTACTTC.

The V gene is TRBV4-1, the J gene TRBJ2-1; unclear D gene. Germline V gene sequence: CDR1 MGHRA, CDR2 YSYEKL. This CDR3 comprises 14 residues. Trimming cost V 1 base and J 3 bases, with 7 bases left between them. DNA of the CDR3: TGCGCCAGCAGCCAAGGTGTGGACTACAATGAGCAGTTCTTC. This sequence encodes CASSQGVDYNEQFF.

The chain combines TRBV4-1 with TRBJ1-1; possibly TRBD1 for D (5 bases). The V and J ends lost 6 bases and 5 bases respectively, with 13 bases between them. Germline V gives CDR1 MGHRA, CDR2 YSYEKL. This CDR3 spans 13 amino acids. CDR3 loop: CASRPPGLTEAFF. In DNA form, the CDR3 reads TGCGCCAGCAGGCCTCCAGGGCTTACTGAAGCTTTCTTT.

The chain carries TRBV27 and TRBJ2-2; D possibly uses TRBD1 or TRBD2 (5 bases each). The CDR3 length is 13 residues. In germline, CDR1 is MNHEY, CDR2 SMNVEV (reference sequence). The V end lost 3 bases, the J end lost 7 bases, and 9 bases lay between the germline ends. CDR3 DNA sequence: TGTGCCAGCAGTTTTTGGGACGGCGGGGAGCTGTTTTTT. As protein: CASSFWDGGELFF.

CDR3 sequence (DNA): TGTGCCAGTAGTTATGGGACAGACACTGAAGCTTTCTTT. Amino acids: CASSYGTDTEAFF. This chain connects TRBV19 to TRBJ1-1; 7 nucleotides match TRBD1. The germline CDR1 and CDR2 sequences are LNHDA and SQIVND (reference sequence). The CDR3 has 13 residues. J was trimmed by 3 bases and V by 5 bases; bases with no gene match: 3.

The genes are TRBV5-5 and TRBJ2-1; weak D call: TRBD1 (6 bases). This CDR3 is built from 11 residues. The germline V and J ends were trimmed by 4 bases and 15 bases, with 14 bases remaining between them. Germline V gene lookup returns CDR1 SGHKS and CDR2 YYEKEE (reference sequence). The CDR3 region has the DNA TGTGCCAGCAGCATAACAGGGACGATGTTCTTC. Translation: CASSITGTMFF.

This clone occurred once. The gene calls are TRBV28 and TRBJ2-7; D unclear. Germline assignment: CDR1 MDHEN and CDR2 SYDVKM. Trimming pared 10 bases from V and 0 bases from J, leaving 19 bases between. The CDR3 sequence is 15 residues long. CDR3 sequence reads: CATQFMRDNSYEQYF. The DNA for the CDR3 is TGTGCCACTCAGTTTATGCGTGACAACTCCTACGAGCAGTACTTC.

V gene TRBV19 combines with J gene TRBJ2-3; 8 nucleotides line up with TRBD2. Germline lookup yields CDR1 LNHDA and CDR2 SQIVND (reference sequence). V gave up 7 bases and J gave up 7 bases; unmatched junction bases: 10. CDR3 length: 14 amino acids. As DNA, the CDR3 is TGTGCCAGTATAGGACTAGCTACTGAAAATACGCAGTATTTT. It codes for CASIGLATENTQYF.

The chain employs TRBV29-1 and TRBJ1-1; D is possibly TRBD1 (6 bases). V dropped 2 bases and J dropped 4 bases, with 11 bases sitting between them. The CDR3 has 13 amino acids. CDR1 SQVTM and CDR2 ANQGSEA come from the germline V gene. The CDR3 DNA follows: TGCAGCGTTGAAAAGACAGGTTCCACTGAAGCTTTCTTT. The encoded protein is CSVEKTGSTEAFF.

The chain carries TRBV5-1 and TRBJ2-7, with a tentative D call TRBD2 (5 bases). The V gene lost 0 bases and the J gene lost 3 bases, with 10 bases spanning the gap. There are 14 residues in the CDR3. Germline assignment: CDR1 SGHRS and CDR2 YFSETQ. CDR3 sequence reads: CASSLGLGVYEQYF. As DNA, the CDR3 is TGCGCCAGCAGCTTGGGGTTGGGAGTCTACGAGCAGTACTTC.

This chain connects TRBV11-2 to TRBJ2-1; D remains unclear. The CDR3 length is 15 residues. Trimming took 2 bases from V and 2 from J, leaving 10 bases between them. Germline V gene sequence: CDR1 SGHAT, CDR2 FQNNGV. In nucleotides, the CDR3 is TGTGCCAGCAGCTTACTTGGAATGACCTACAATGAGCAGTTCTTC. Protein product: CASSLLGMTYNEQFF.

CDR3 region: CASRRTEYNEQFF. In nucleotides, the CDR3 is TGTGCCAGCAGACGGACAGAATACAATGAGCAGTTCTTC. The chain has TRBV28 and TRBJ2-1, with D possibly matching TRBD1 (6 bases). Germline V gene data show CDR1 as MDHEN and CDR2 as SYDVKM. Deletions cut 6 bases from V and 4 bases from J, with 10 bases between. The CDR3 is made up of 13 amino acids.

The rearrangement uses TRBV9 and TRBJ2-7; D gene unclear. With 0 bases removed from V and 0 bases from J, the gap between germline ends came to 10 bases. CDR1 is SGDLS, CDR2 YYNGEE, per germline. The CDR3 consists of 15 residues. CDR3 nucleotides: TGTGCCAGCAGCGTAGCGGAAGGGCCCTCCTACGAGCAGTACTTC. Translated, it gives CASSVAEGPSYEQYF.

The chain joins TRBV5-4 to TRBJ2-7, with D possibly TRBD2 on 6 matching bases. The germline CDR1 and CDR2 sequences are SGHNT and YYREEE (reference sequence). CDR3 size: 15 residues. Trimming left V 5 bases short and J 2 bases short, with 17 bases between. CDR3 protein: CASSSPGVVAYEQYF. In DNA, the CDR3 is TGTGCCAGCAGTTCCCCGGGGGTAGTAGCCTACGAGCAGTACTTC.

The chain has TRBV7-6 and TRBJ2-5; 7 bases match TRBD1. With 4 bases clipped from V and 1 base from J, the junction kept 6 bases outside the gene matches. CDR3 length: 15 residues. Per the germline V gene, CDR1 is SGHVS and CDR2 is FNYEAQ. The CDR3 DNA follows: TGTGCCAGCAGCTCTTATACAGGGGCCCAAGAGACCCAGTACTTC. As protein: CASSSYTGAQETQYF.

The CDR3 spells CASSLGLGQYF. Written as DNA, the CDR3 is TGTGCCAGCAGCTTAGGGTTGGGGCAGTACTTC. This rearrangement joins TRBV11-2 to TRBJ2-5; D remains unclear. The germline V gene encodes CDR1 SGHAT and CDR2 FQNNGV. V was trimmed by 1 base and J by 11 bases, leaving 8 bases between them. There are 11 residues in the CDR3.

The chain uses TRBV27 and TRBJ1-2; D gene ambiguous. The V gene lost 7 bases and the J gene lost 5 bases, with 26 bases spanning the gap. Germline V CDR1 and CDR2: MNHEY, SMNVEV (reference sequence). This CDR3 spans 17 amino acids. The CDR3 bases are TGTGCCAGCACCCCTTTTGCAGGAATCCCAGAAGGGTATGGCTACACCTTC. Protein sequence: CASTPFAGIPEGYGYTF.

The chain is built from TRBV5-1 and TRBJ1-1, with 10 positions matching TRBD1. There are 18 residues in the CDR3. Looked up from germline, CDR1 is SGHRS and CDR2 is YFSETQ. V lost 4 bases, J lost 0 bases, and 12 bases stayed unmatched. As DNA, the CDR3 is TGCGCCAGCAGCGCATACCCGGGACAGGGGTTGTTGAACACTGAAGCTTTCTTT. Translated: CASSAYPGQGLLNTEAFF.

J is TRBJ2-1 and V is TRBV7-2; 10 bases map to TRBD1. This CDR3 has 15 residues. The germline V gene encodes CDR1 SGHTA and CDR2 FQGNSA. Trimming cost V 3 bases and J 4 bases; bases outside gene matches: 3. The CDR3, as DNA: TGTGCCAGCAGCTTGCCGGACAGGGGGTACAATGAGCAGTTCTTC. This sequence encodes CASSLPDRGYNEQFF.

The chain joins TRBV18 to TRBJ2-5; possible D gene TRBD2, 6 bases. Trimming pared 3 bases from V and 3 bases from J, leaving 11 bases between. Germline values: CDR1 KGHSH, CDR2 LQKENI. The CDR3 extends over 14 amino acids. CDR3 in DNA: TGTGCCAGCTCACCCAATTCGGGGGAAGAGACCCAGTACTTC. This encodes CASSPNSGEETQYF.

The chain is built from TRBV5-6 and TRBJ2-7; TRBD2 agrees at 7 bases. This CDR3 contains 13 residues. Trimming cost V 4 bases and J 7 bases; bases outside gene matches: 8. Per the germline V gene, CDR1 is SGHDT and CDR2 is YYEEEE. CDR3 residues: CASSTLAEMEQYF. The CDR3 bases are TGTGCCAGCAGCACTCTAGCGGAAATGGAGCAGTACTTC.

The chain is built from TRBV27 and TRBJ2-7, with D possibly called TRBD1 or TRBD2 (6 bases each). Trimming took 6 bases from V and 2 from J, leaving 20 bases between them. Germline V CDR1 and CDR2: MNHEY, SMNVEV (reference sequence). There are 16 residues in the CDR3. The CDR3 loop is CASRPYLSGATYEQYF. Here the CDR3 DNA reads TGTGCCAGCAGACCTTACCTATCGGGGGCCACCTACGAGCAGTACTTC.

This sequence joins TRBV14 and TRBJ2-4; TRBD1 matches 9 bases. V lost 0 bases and J lost 1; bases outside the gene matches: 7. CDR1 SGHDN and CDR2 FVKESK come from the germline V gene. This CDR3 has 18 amino acids. The CDR3 sequence is CASSQDARTGEAKNIQYF. The CDR3 DNA is TGTGCCAGCAGCCAAGATGCCAGGACAGGGGAGGCCAAAAACATTCAGTACTTC.

This clone occurred once. The genes are TRBV4-1 and TRBJ1-1; 8 bases align to TRBD1. Germline-derived CDR1 and CDR2 are MGHRA and YSYEKL. Trimming removed 0 bases from V and 5 bases from J; junction bases left unmatched: 8. The CDR3 has 16 residues. CDR3 loop: CASSQDLGRGRTEAFF. CDR3 nucleotide sequence: TGCGCCAGCAGCCAAGATTTGGGCAGGGGGCGGACTGAAGCTTTCTTT.